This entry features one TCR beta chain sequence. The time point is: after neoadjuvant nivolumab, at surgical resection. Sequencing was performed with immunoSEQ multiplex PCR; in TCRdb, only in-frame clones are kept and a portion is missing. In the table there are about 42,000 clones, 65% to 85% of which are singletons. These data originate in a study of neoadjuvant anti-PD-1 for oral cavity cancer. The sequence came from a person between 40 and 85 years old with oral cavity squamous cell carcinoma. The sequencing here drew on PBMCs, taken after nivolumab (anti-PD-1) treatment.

The chain's CDR3 is CASSPGVNYGYTF. Here the CDR3 DNA reads TGTGCCAGCAGCCCCGGGGTCAACTATGGCTACACCTTC. The chain has TRBV7-2 and TRBJ1-2, with D hard to call. The CDR3 has 13 amino acids. CDR1 is SGHTA, CDR2 FQGNSA, per germline. With 5 bases removed from V and 2 bases from J, the gap between germline ends came to 9 bases.